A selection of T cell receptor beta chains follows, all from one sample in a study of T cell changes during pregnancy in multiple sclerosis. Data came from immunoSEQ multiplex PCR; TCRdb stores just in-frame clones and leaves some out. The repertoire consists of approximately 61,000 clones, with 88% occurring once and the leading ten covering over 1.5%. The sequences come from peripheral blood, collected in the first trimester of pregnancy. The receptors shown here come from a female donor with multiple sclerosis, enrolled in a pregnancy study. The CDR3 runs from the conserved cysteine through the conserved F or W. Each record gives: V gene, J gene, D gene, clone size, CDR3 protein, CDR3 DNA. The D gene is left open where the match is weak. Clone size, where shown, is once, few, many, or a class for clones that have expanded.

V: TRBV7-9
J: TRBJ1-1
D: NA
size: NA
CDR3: CASSLVEGTEAFF
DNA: TGTGCCAGCAGCTTAGTTGAGGGCACTGAAGCTTTCTTT

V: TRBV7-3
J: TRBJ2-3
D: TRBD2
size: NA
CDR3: CASSLHALAGTDTQYF
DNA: TGTGCCAGCAGCTTACACGCCCTAGCGGGGACAGATACGCAGTATTTT

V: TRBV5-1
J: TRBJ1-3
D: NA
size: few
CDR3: CASSLEPSGNTIYF
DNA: TGCGCCAGCAGCCTGGAGCCCTCTGGAAACACCATATATTTT

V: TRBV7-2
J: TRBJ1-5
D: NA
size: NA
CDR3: CASSLTLDLFSNQPQHF
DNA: TGTGCCAGCAGCCTGACCCTAGACCTATTCTCAAATCAGCCCCAGCATTTT

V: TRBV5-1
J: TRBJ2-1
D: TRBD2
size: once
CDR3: CASSLVSSGSGDEQFF
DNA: TGCGCCAGCAGCTTGGTGTCTAGCGGGAGTGGCGATGAGCAGTTCTTC

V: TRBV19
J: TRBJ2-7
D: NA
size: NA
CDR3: CASSIMGITEQYF
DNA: TGTGCCAGTAGTATTATGGGCATCACAGAGCAGTACTTC

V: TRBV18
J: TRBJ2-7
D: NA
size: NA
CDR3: CASSQLAQNYEQYF
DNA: TGTGCCAGCTCACAGCTAGCGCAGAACTACGAGCAGTACTTC

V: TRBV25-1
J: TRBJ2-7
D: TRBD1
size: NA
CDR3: CASRDRGPYEQYF
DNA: TGTGCCAGCAGGGACAGGGGTCCCTACGAGCAGTACTTC

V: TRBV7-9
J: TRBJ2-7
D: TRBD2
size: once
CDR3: CASSPTPGLAGAYEQYF
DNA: TGTGCCAGCAGCCCAACTCCGGGACTAGCGGGAGCCTACGAGCAGTACTTC

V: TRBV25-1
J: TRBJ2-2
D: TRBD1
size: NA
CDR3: CASSESWGQGQGTGELFF
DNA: TGTGCCAGCAGTGAATCATGGGGACAGGGGCAGGGGACCGGGGAGCTGTTTTTT

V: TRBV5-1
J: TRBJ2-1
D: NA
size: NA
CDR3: CASSLRAAAYEQFF
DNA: TGCGCCAGCAGCTTAAGGGCAGCGGCTTATGAGCAGTTCTTC

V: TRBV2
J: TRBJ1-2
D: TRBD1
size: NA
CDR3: CASSPQQGSDYGYTF
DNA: TGTGCCAGCAGCCCACAACAGGGGAGTGACTATGGCTACACCTTC

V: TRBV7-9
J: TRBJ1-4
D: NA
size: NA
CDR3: CASSPRGGAAYEKLFF
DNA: TGTGCCAGCAGCCCCCGAGGGGGGGCCGCCTATGAAAAACTGTTTTTT

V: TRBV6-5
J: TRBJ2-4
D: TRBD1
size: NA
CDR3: CASRDRPAKNIQYF
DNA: TGTGCCAGCCGGGACAGACCCGCCAAAAACATTCAGTACTTC

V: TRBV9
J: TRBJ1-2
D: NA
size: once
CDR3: CASSVGVEDYGYTF
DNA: TGTGCCAGCAGCGTCGGGGTAGAAGACTATGGCTACACCTTC

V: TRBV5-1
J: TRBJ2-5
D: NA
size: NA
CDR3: CASSFQGGLLETQYF
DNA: TGCGCCAGCAGCTTTCAGGGAGGTCTATTGGAGACCCAGTACTTC

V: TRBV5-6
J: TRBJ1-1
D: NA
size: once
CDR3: CASSLLGVTEAFF
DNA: TGTGCCAGCAGCTTGCTAGGGGTCACTGAAGCTTTCTTT

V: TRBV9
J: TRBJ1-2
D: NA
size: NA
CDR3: CASSEGGNPRGYTF
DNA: TGTGCCAGCAGCGAGGGAGGGAACCCCAGGGGCTACACCTTC

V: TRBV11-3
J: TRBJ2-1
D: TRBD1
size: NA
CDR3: CASSLDGTGGYNEQFF
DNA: TGTGCCAGCAGCTTAGACGGGACAGGGGGCTACAATGAGCAGTTCTTC

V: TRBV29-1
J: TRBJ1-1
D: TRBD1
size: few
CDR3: CSVPPYRGEAFF
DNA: TGCAGCGTCCCTCCTTACAGGGGGGAAGCTTTCTTT

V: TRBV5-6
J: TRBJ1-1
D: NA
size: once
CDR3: CASSPLQGPEAFF
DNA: TGTGCCAGCAGCCCGCTCCAGGGGCCTGAAGCTTTCTTT

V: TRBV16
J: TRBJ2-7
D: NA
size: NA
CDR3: CASTNEEYEQYF
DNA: TGTGCCAGCACCAACGAGGAATACGAGCAGTACTTC

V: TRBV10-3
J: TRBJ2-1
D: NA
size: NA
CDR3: CAISEGQGLYNEQFF
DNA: TGTGCCATCAGTGAGGGGCAGGGCCTTTACAATGAGCAGTTCTTC

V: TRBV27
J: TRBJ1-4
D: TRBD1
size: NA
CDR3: CASSPGQPGNEKLFF
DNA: TGTGCCAGCAGTCCGGGACAGCCAGGGAACGAAAAACTGTTTTTT

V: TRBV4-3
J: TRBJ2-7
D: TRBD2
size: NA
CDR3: CASSQEGSGRTEAYEQYF
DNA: TGCGCCAGCAGCCAAGAGGGTAGCGGGAGAACAGAGGCCTACGAGCAGTACTTC

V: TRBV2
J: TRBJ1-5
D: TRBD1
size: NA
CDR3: CASSDIGTGSYSNQPQHF
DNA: TGTGCCAGCAGTGACATAGGGACAGGATCATATAGCAATCAGCCCCAGCATTTT

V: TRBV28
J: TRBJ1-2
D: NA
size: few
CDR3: CASRSGGDYGYTF
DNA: TGTGCCAGCAGAAGTGGAGGAGACTATGGCTACACCTTC